The clone carrying this T cell receptor beta chain was counted at least ten times. Antigen specificity is unknown. The CDR3 has 16 amino acids. Deletions cut 4 bases from V and 5 bases from J, with 18 bases between. The TCR beta libraries were generated through quantitative 5'-RACE incorporating molecular barcodes. TCRdb called the 5' RACE reads again in MiXCR, with one record for every CDR3 protein. The profile shows 240,000 or so distinct CDR3 sequences, around 7.8% of them singletons. This sample is drawn from a study of CD8 T cells in ankylosing spondylitis. General study points: Within ankylosing spondylitis blood, a TCR beta motif made up of seven to nine highly homologous variants appeared to be characteristic.

The rearrangement uses TRBV12-3 or TRBV12-4 and TRBJ2-1, with D perhaps being TRBD1 or TRBD2 (5 bases each). Specimen: blood, either unsorted or a sorted T cell fraction (not recorded which). This clonotype was sampled from a male donor with ankylosing spondylitis or in good health (not recorded which). CDR3 nucleotides: TGTGCCAGCAGTTCCTCCCCGGGACCCCTCAACAATGAGCAGTTCTTC. This encodes CASSSSPGPLNNEQFF.